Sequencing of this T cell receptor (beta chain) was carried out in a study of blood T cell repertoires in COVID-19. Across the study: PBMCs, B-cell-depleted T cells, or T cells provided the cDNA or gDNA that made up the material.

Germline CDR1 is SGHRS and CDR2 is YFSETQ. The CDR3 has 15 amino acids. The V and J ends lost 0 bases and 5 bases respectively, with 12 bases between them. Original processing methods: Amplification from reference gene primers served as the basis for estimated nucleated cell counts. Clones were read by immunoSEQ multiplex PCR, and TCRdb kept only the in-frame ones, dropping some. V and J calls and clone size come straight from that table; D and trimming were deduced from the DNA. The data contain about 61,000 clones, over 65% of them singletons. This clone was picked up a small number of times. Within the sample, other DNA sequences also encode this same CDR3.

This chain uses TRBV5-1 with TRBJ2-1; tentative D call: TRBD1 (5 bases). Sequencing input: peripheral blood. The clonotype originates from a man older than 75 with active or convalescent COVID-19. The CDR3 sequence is CASSLGTGEHNEQFF. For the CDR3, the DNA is TGCGCCAGCAGCTTGGGAACAGGAGAACACAATGAGCAGTTCTTC.